The 22 T cell receptor beta chains given below trace back to one sample, sequenced in a study of siplizumab effects on memory and regulatory T cells (dated by TCRdb to between 2018 and 2020). The library relied on the immunoSEQ multiplex PCR assay. TCRdb holds this immuneACCESS table with in-frame rearrangements only. Some clones are missing; in checked studies, unresolved V genes explain under half, and the rest has no known cause. This sample has tens of thousands of clones in its table, and 80% to 90% of those were observed once. The ten top clones hold about 1.7% of the sample. The source material was Tregs sorted from blood. The receptors derive from a human donor in good health.

The rearrangement links TRBV28 to TRBJ2-5, with D perhaps matching TRBD1 (6 bases). This CDR3 has 15 residues. V was shortened by 4 bases and J by 5 bases, with 17 bases between the two germline ends. Germline V gives CDR1 MDHEN, CDR2 SYDVKM. CDR3 amino acids: CASSSLRGLMETQYF. The DNA for the CDR3 is TGTGCCAGCAGTTCACTCAGGGGCCTTATGGAGACCCAGTACTTC. Full variable domain (remainder filled in from reference TRBV28 and TRBJ2-5): DVKVTQSSRYLVKRTGEKVFLECVQDMDHENMFWYRQDPGLGLRLIYFSYDVKMKEKGDIPEGYSVSREKKERFSLILESASTNQTSMYLCASSSLRGLMETQYFGPGTRLLVL.

This chain links TRBV5-1 with TRBJ2-1; TRBD2 agrees at 10 bases. The CDR3 extends over 18 amino acids. Trimming at V came to 0 bases and at J to 3 bases, leaving 9 bases not matched to a gene. The germline V gene encodes CDR1 SGHRS and CDR2 YFSETQ. In nucleotides, the CDR3 is TGCGCCAGCAGCTTGGGGCTAGCGGGAGCCCGCTTCTACAATGAGCAGTTCTTC. Translation gives CASSLGLAGARFYNEQFF.

V and J are TRBV7-9 and TRBJ2-5, with TRBD2 identical over 7 bases. The CDR3 is made up of 18 amino acids. Germline loops: CDR1 SEHNR, CDR2 FQNEAQ (reference sequence). V lost 6 bases, J lost 4 bases, and 20 bases stayed unmatched. CDR3 protein: CASSWTGTILGGGETQYF. The CDR3 bases are TGTGCCAGCAGTTGGACCGGGACTATCCTAGGAGGAGGAGAGACCCAGTACTTC. Based on the CDR3 plus reference TRBV7-9 and TRBJ2-5, the full variable domain is DTGVSQNPRHKITKRGQNVTFRCDPISEHNRLYWYRQTLGQGPEFLTYFQNEAQLEKSRLLSDRFSAERPKGSFSTLEIQRTEQGDSAMYLCASSWTGTILGGGETQYFGPGTRLLVL.

V and J are TRBV5-1 and TRBJ1-1; D gene ambiguous. The V gene's germline CDR1 is SGHRS and CDR2 YFSETQ. Trimming removed 0 bases from V and 5 bases from J, with 11 bases in between. The CDR3 loop spans 14 amino acids. The CDR3 coding sequence is TGCGCCAGCAGCTTGGATGGGAGGTCGACTGAAGCTTTCTTT. It yields the protein CASSLDGRSTEAFF.

The V gene is TRBV6-1, the J gene TRBJ2-3, with 9 bases identical to TRBD2. J was trimmed by 2 bases and V by 6 bases; bases with no gene match: 6. In germline, CDR1 is MNHNS, CDR2 SASEGT. This CDR3 is built from 15 residues. The CDR3 DNA is TGTGCCAGCAGATCTGTAGCGGGGGACACAGATACGCAGTATTTT. Amino acid sequence: CASRSVAGDTDTQYF.

The V gene is TRBV5-4, the J gene TRBJ2-1; D unclear. V lost 0 bases, J lost 2 bases, and 6 bases lay in between. The CDR3 totals 14 residues. From germline, CDR1 is SGHNT and CDR2 YYREEE (reference sequence). CDR3 DNA sequence: TGTGCCAGCAGCTTGGGTAGGACCTACAATGAGCAGTTCTTC. It is translated as CASSLGRTYNEQFF. The variable domain in full, with the rest retrieved from reference TRBV5-4 and TRBJ2-1, is ETGVTQSPTHLIKTRGQQVTLRCSSQSGHNTVSWYQQALGQGPQFIFQYYREEENGRGNFPPRFSGLQFPNYSSELNVNALELDDSALYLCASSLGRTYNEQFFGPGTRLTVL.

V usage is TRBV28 and J usage is TRBJ1-5; D gene ambiguous. The CDR3 spans 14 residues. Per germline, CDR1 MDHEN and CDR2 SYDVKM. Trimming pared 6 bases from V and 2 bases from J, leaving 11 bases between. The CDR3 sequence: CASSLRWGNQPQHF. DNA for the CDR3: TGTGCCAGCAGCCTTCGGTGGGGCAATCAGCCCCAGCATTTT.

J is TRBJ1-1 and V is TRBV6-5; D not certain. This CDR3 is 12 amino acids long. From germline, CDR1 is MNHEY and CDR2 SVGAGI. Deletions cut 8 bases from V and 4 bases from J, with 11 bases between. The CDR3 coding sequence is TGTGCCAGCCATGGGATGGGCACTGAAGCTTTCTTT. Its protein is CASHGMGTEAFF.

Concerning this clone itself: Other DNA sequences from this sample encode an identical CDR3 as well. The chain combines TRBV7-3 with TRBJ2-3; D remains ambiguous. The CDR3 runs to 15 residues. Trimming cost V 0 bases and J 0 bases, with 7 bases left between them. Germline V gives CDR1 SGHTA, CDR2 FQGTGA. The CDR3 loop reads CASSLTGLSTDTQYF. The CDR3 DNA follows: TGTGCCAGCAGCTTAACCGGGCTTAGCACAGATACGCAGTATTTT.

The CDR3 nucleotides read TGTGCCAGCAGGAAAGACAGCACAGATACGCAGTATTTT. Residues: CASRKDSTDTQYF. The chain recombines TRBV7-2 with TRBJ2-3; no reliable D call. Per germline, CDR1 SGHTA and CDR2 FQGNSA. V was cut by 6 bases and J by 0 bases, with 7 bases left in between. This CDR3 region has 13 residues.

The V call is TRBV9, the J call TRBJ1-2; D is unresolved. Germline V gene sequence: CDR1 SGDLS, CDR2 YYNGEE. V lost 4 bases, J lost 7 bases, and 23 bases lay in between. The CDR3 spans 16 residues. This chain's CDR3 is CASSLRPQVLGTGYTF. The DNA of the CDR3 is TGTGCCAGCAGCCTTCGCCCTCAGGTCTTAGGAACTGGCTACACCTTC.

The chain carries TRBV2 and TRBJ1-1; D is perhaps TRBD1 (5 bases). Germline V lookup: CDR1 SNHLY, CDR2 FYNNEI. The CDR3 covers 16 residues. V was shortened by 2 bases and J by 0 bases, with 13 bases between the two germline ends. The CDR3 nucleotides read TGTGCCAGCAGTGAATTGGCAGGGAATATGAACACTGAAGCTTTCTTT. Translating it yields CASSELAGNMNTEAFF.

The J gene is TRBJ2-2, the V gene TRBV5-1; D is uncertain. Germline CDR1 and CDR2: SGHRS and YFSETQ. Trimming stripped 0 bases from V and 1 base from J, with 4 bases between. The CDR3 has 14 residues. The CDR3 region is CASSLDQNTGELFF. For the CDR3, the DNA is TGCGCCAGCAGCTTGGATCAGAACACCGGGGAGCTGTTTTTT.

The rearrangement joins TRBV29-1 to TRBJ2-6; 9 positions agree with TRBD1. Losses at the gene ends were 6 bases for V and 4 bases for J; bases not matched to a gene: 4. The CDR3 contains 14 residues. Germline V gene lookup returns CDR1 SQVTM and CDR2 ANQGSEA. CDR3 coding DNA: TGCAGCGTAGATGGACAGGGGGGGGCCAACGTCCTGACTTTC. Residues: CSVDGQGGANVLTF.

This rearrangement joins TRBV29-1 to TRBJ1-2, with D maybe TRBD1 (6 bases). Germline-derived CDR1 and CDR2 are SQVTM and ANQGSEA. The length of the CDR3 is 12 residues. V was shortened by 7 bases and J by 4 bases, with 13 bases between the two germline ends. The CDR3 region has the DNA TGCAGCGCCGGGGGGCGGATCTATGGCTACACCTTC. Translated: CSAGGRIYGYTF.

A single count supports this clone. V gene TRBV7-2 combines with J gene TRBJ1-5, with 10 bases aligning to TRBD1. CDR3 size: 14 residues. The germline V gene has CDR1 SGHTA and CDR2 FQGNSA. Trimming removed 6 bases from V and 7 bases from J; junction bases left unmatched: 6. As DNA, the CDR3 is TGTGCCAGCAGACGACAGGGGGCTGGGCAGCCCCAGCATTTT. It specifies CASRRQGAGQPQHF.

This clone was seen a few times. This chain joins TRBV6-1 and TRBJ1-2; no clear D. Trimming stripped 4 bases from V and 8 bases from J, with 17 bases between. The CDR3 has 14 amino acids. Germline CDR1 MNHNS, CDR2 SASEGT. The DNA of the CDR3 is TGTGCCAGCAGTGGCCCTAAGGGAAGAGGAGGCTACACCTTC. As protein: CASSGPKGRGGYTF.

The gene calls are TRBV28 and TRBJ1-2; 8 bases match TRBD1. After removal of 4 bases from V and 5 bases from J, the junction contained 6 bases not matched to a gene. The CDR3 is 14 amino acids. Germline-derived CDR1 and CDR2 are MDHEN and SYDVKM. The CDR3, as DNA: TGTGCCAGCAGTTCCTACGACAGGGGTTATGGCTACACCTTC. Translated: CASSSYDRGYGYTF.

The chain uses TRBV6-1 and TRBJ1-3; unclear D gene. This CDR3 has 15 residues. Germline CDR1 is MNHNS and CDR2 is SASEGT. The V end lost 7 bases, the J end lost 0 bases, and 13 bases lay between the germline ends. This CDR3 reads CASTLQPASGNTIYF. The CDR3 DNA is TGTGCCAGCACCTTGCAACCAGCCTCTGGAAACACCATATATTTT.

The V and J genes are TRBV13 and TRBJ2-5, with TRBD1 matching 9 bases. Looked up from germline, CDR1 is PRHDT and CDR2 is FYEKMQ (reference sequence). V shed 8 bases, J shed 5 bases, and the junction held 12 bases outside the gene matches. CDR3 length: 15 amino acids. CDR3 amino acids: CASRRLGQGSETQYF. The CDR3 DNA reads as TGTGCCAGCCGTCGTCTGGGACAGGGATCCGAGACCCAGTACTTC.

The chain joins TRBV6-6 to TRBJ1-2; D is undetermined. The CDR3 has 12 amino acids. Trimming cost V 2 bases and J 4 bases, with 5 bases left between them. CDR1 and CDR2 (germline): MNHNY, SVGAGI (reference sequence). The CDR3 sequence is CASSYDGYGYTF. The DNA for the CDR3 is TGTGCCAGCAGTTACGACGGCTATGGCTACACCTTC.

V gene TRBV2 combines with J gene TRBJ1-4; a possible D gene is TRBD1 (6 bases). With 7 bases removed from V and 1 base from J, the gap between germline ends came to 16 bases. The germline gives CDR1 SNHLY, CDR2 FYNNEI. The CDR3 is made up of 16 amino acids. For the CDR3, the DNA is TGTGCCAGCACTGGGGGCGCGGGGTTAACTAATGAAAAACTGTTTTTT. It yields the protein CASTGGAGLTNEKLFF.